The clone carrying this T cell receptor (beta chain) is a singleton in its sample. The record originates from a study of blood T cell repertoires in COVID-19. The wider study: The United States, Italy and Spain supplied acute and convalescent COVID-19 samples. PBMCs, B-cell-depleted T cells, or T cells were the source of the cDNA or gDNA that made up the material.

Original handling: Reference gene primer amplification gave nucleated cell count estimates. Only in-frame clones appear in the TCRdb table, and some are missing; sequencing was by immunoSEQ multiplex PCR. The V and J calls and clone size come from that table; D and trimming were worked out from the DNA. This sample has more than 200,000 clones, with 82% found just once. The length of the CDR3 is 17 residues. Germline V gene lookup returns CDR1 MGHRA and CDR2 YSYEKL. The V and J ends lost 4 bases and 12 bases, in that order; junction bases with no gene match: 19. The V and J genes are TRBV4-1 and TRBJ2-1; 9 bases are shared with TRBD2. This clonotype was obtained from an elderly woman with active or convalescent COVID-19. Sequenced sample: peripheral blood. The DNA for the CDR3 is TGCGCCAGCAGCCCCCCCTCACCCGGGCTAGCGGGAAGAGGGCAGTTCTTC. As protein: CASSPPSPGLAGRGQFF.